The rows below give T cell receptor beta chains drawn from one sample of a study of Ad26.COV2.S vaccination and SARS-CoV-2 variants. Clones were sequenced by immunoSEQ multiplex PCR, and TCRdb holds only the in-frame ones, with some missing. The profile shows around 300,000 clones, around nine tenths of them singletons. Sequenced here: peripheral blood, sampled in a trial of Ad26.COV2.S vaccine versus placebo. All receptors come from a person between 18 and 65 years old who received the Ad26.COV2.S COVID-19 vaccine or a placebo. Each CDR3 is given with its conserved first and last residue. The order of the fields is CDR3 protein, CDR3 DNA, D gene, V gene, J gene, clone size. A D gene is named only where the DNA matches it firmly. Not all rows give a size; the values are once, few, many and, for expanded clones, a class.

cdr3_aa: CASSFMANQPQHF
cdr3_nt: TGTGCCAGCAGTTTTATGGCGAACCAGCCCCAGCATTTT
d_call: -
v_call: TRBV28
j_call: TRBJ1-5
clone_size: -

cdr3_aa: CASSLARPGEQYF
cdr3_nt: TGTGCCAGCAGCTTAGCGCGACCCGGCGAGCAGTACTTC
d_call: -
v_call: TRBV7-2
j_call: TRBJ2-7
clone_size: -

cdr3_aa: CASSWRQSPRGYTF
cdr3_nt: TGTGCCAGCAGCTGGCGACAGAGCCCTAGAGGCTACACCTTC
d_call: -
v_call: TRBV5-6
j_call: TRBJ1-2
clone_size: -

cdr3_aa: CASSHGLAVNEQFF
cdr3_nt: TGTGCCAGCAGCCACGGACTAGCGGTGAATGAGCAGTTCTTC
d_call: TRBD2
v_call: TRBV28
j_call: TRBJ2-1
clone_size: once

cdr3_aa: CASSFRRGLEAFF
cdr3_nt: TGTGCCAGCAGTTTTAGAAGGGGGCTGGAGGCTTTCTTT
d_call: TRBD1
v_call: TRBV12-3/TRBV12-4
j_call: TRBJ1-1
clone_size: -

cdr3_aa: CASSRRTSGYNEQFF
cdr3_nt: TGTGCCAGCAGTCGTCGGACTAGCGGCTACAATGAGCAGTTCTTC
d_call: TRBD2
v_call: TRBV28
j_call: TRBJ2-1
clone_size: -

cdr3_aa: CAISESPLSSSYNEQFF
cdr3_nt: TGTGCCATCAGTGAGTCGCCTTTATCGTCGTCCTACAATGAGCAGTTCTTC
d_call: -
v_call: TRBV10-3
j_call: TRBJ2-1
clone_size: -

cdr3_aa: CASRRTSGTNYEQYF
cdr3_nt: TGTGCCAGCCGACGGACTAGCGGGACTAACTACGAGCAGTACTTC
d_call: TRBD2
v_call: TRBV6-5
j_call: TRBJ2-7
clone_size: -

cdr3_aa: CATFSPLAVSYEQYF
cdr3_nt: TGTGCCACCTTTTCTCCTCTTGCGGTCTCCTACGAGCAGTACTTC
d_call: -
v_call: TRBV28
j_call: TRBJ2-7
clone_size: -

cdr3_aa: CASSPTSSNQPQHF
cdr3_nt: TGTGCCAGCAGTCCGACATCGAGCAATCAGCCCCAGCATTTT
d_call: -
v_call: TRBV7-2
j_call: TRBJ1-5
clone_size: once

cdr3_aa: CASSIGGSPLHF
cdr3_nt: TGTGCCAGTAGTATAGGCGGTTCACCCCTCCACTTT
d_call: -
v_call: TRBV19
j_call: TRBJ1-6
clone_size: -

cdr3_aa: CASSRGMGLAGTSEQFF
cdr3_nt: TGTGCCAGTAGTAGAGGGATGGGACTAGCGGGAACCAGCGAGCAGTTCTTC
d_call: TRBD2
v_call: TRBV19
j_call: TRBJ2-1
clone_size: -

cdr3_aa: CASSQRTGVNEKLFF
cdr3_nt: TGTGCCAGCAGCCAACGGACAGGAGTTAATGAAAAACTGTTTTTT
d_call: TRBD1
v_call: TRBV3-1/TRBV3-2
j_call: TRBJ1-4
clone_size: few

cdr3_aa: CASSFGTGVYEQYF
cdr3_nt: TGTGCCAGCAGTTTTGGGACAGGGGTCTACGAGCAGTACTTC
d_call: TRBD1
v_call: TRBV28
j_call: TRBJ2-7
clone_size: -

cdr3_aa: CVRSLGQMNTEAFF
cdr3_nt: TGTGTCAGAAGCTTAGGACAGATGAACACTGAAGCTTTCTTT
d_call: -
v_call: TRBV7-5
j_call: TRBJ1-1
clone_size: -

cdr3_aa: CATSAFGLAGDYNEQFF
cdr3_nt: TGTGCCACCAGTGCTTTCGGTCTAGCGGGAGACTACAATGAGCAGTTCTTC
d_call: TRBD2
v_call: TRBV24-1
j_call: TRBJ2-1
clone_size: -

cdr3_aa: CATSDRSSGTYNSPLHF
cdr3_nt: TGTGCCACCAGTGATCGATCCTCCGGGACTTATAATTCACCCCTCCACTTT
d_call: -
v_call: TRBV24-1
j_call: TRBJ1-6
clone_size: -

cdr3_aa: CASSPPSGGAAGYEQYF
cdr3_nt: TGTGCCAGCTCACCCCCCAGCGGGGGGGCGGCTGGCTACGAGCAGTACTTC
d_call: TRBD2
v_call: TRBV18
j_call: TRBJ2-7
clone_size: -

cdr3_aa: CASSLVGRSTDTQYF
cdr3_nt: TGTGCCAGCAGTCTAGTGGGTCGGAGCACAGATACGCAGTATTTT
d_call: -
v_call: TRBV27
j_call: TRBJ2-3
clone_size: -

cdr3_aa: CASGRTGNGNTIYF
cdr3_nt: TGCGCCAGCGGTCGGACAGGGAATGGAAACACCATATATTTT
d_call: TRBD1
v_call: TRBV10-2
j_call: TRBJ1-3
clone_size: -

cdr3_aa: CASSDDRGLYNEQFF
cdr3_nt: TGTGCCAGCAGTGACGACAGGGGGCTTTACAATGAGCAGTTCTTC
d_call: TRBD1
v_call: TRBV6-1
j_call: TRBJ2-1
clone_size: -

cdr3_aa: CASSQDGSPGLRNNEQFF
cdr3_nt: TGTGCCAGCAGCCAGGACGGCTCCCCTGGCTTGAGAAACAATGAGCAGTTCTTC
d_call: -
v_call: TRBV27
j_call: TRBJ2-1
clone_size: -

cdr3_aa: CASSPPASGGANEQFF
cdr3_nt: TGTGCCAGCTCACCACCAGCTAGCGGGGGGGCAAATGAGCAGTTCTTC
d_call: TRBD2
v_call: TRBV18
j_call: TRBJ2-1
clone_size: -

cdr3_aa: CASSPGREPGMNSPLHF
cdr3_nt: TGCGCCAGCAGCCCGGGACGGGAGCCAGGGATGAATTCACCCCTCCACTTT
d_call: -
v_call: TRBV5-1
j_call: TRBJ1-6
clone_size: few

cdr3_aa: CSVGKRLENTEAFF
cdr3_nt: TGCAGCGTTGGTAAACGGTTAGAGAACACTGAAGCTTTCTTT
d_call: -
v_call: TRBV29-1
j_call: TRBJ1-1
clone_size: -

cdr3_aa: CASSSRQGTYEQYF
cdr3_nt: TGTGCCAGCAGTTCCAGACAGGGGACCTACGAGCAGTACTTC
d_call: TRBD1
v_call: TRBV28
j_call: TRBJ2-7
clone_size: once

cdr3_aa: CASSQDRGTSSYNEQFF
cdr3_nt: TGCGCCAGCAGCCAAGATAGGGGGACCAGCTCCTACAATGAGCAGTTCTTC
d_call: -
v_call: TRBV4-1
j_call: TRBJ2-1
clone_size: -

cdr3_aa: CASSRTRRETQYF
cdr3_nt: TGTGCCAGCAGCCGGACCCGCCGAGAGACCCAGTACTTC
d_call: -
v_call: TRBV12-3/TRBV12-4
j_call: TRBJ2-5
clone_size: -

cdr3_aa: CATVGGGRAQREGELFF
cdr3_nt: TGTGCCACAGTGGGGGGCGGGAGGGCCCAGAGGGAAGGGGAGCTGTTTTTT
d_call: TRBD2
v_call: TRBV24-1
j_call: TRBJ2-2
clone_size: -